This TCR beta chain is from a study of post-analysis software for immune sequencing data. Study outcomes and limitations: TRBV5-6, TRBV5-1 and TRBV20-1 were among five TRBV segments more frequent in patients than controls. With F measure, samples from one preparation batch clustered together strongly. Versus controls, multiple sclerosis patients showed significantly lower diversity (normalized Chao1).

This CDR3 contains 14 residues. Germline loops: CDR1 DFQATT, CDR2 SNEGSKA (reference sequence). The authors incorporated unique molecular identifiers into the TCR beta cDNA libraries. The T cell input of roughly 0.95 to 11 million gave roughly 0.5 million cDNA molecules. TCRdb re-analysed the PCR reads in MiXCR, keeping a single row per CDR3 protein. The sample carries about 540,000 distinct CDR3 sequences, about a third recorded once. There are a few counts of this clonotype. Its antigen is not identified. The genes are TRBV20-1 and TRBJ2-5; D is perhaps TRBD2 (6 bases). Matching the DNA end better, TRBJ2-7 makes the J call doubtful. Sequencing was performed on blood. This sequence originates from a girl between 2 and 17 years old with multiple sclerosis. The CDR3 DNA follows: TGCAGTGCTAGTCGGGACTCTAGTTATTCCGAGCAGTACTTC. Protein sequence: CSASRDSSYSEQYF.